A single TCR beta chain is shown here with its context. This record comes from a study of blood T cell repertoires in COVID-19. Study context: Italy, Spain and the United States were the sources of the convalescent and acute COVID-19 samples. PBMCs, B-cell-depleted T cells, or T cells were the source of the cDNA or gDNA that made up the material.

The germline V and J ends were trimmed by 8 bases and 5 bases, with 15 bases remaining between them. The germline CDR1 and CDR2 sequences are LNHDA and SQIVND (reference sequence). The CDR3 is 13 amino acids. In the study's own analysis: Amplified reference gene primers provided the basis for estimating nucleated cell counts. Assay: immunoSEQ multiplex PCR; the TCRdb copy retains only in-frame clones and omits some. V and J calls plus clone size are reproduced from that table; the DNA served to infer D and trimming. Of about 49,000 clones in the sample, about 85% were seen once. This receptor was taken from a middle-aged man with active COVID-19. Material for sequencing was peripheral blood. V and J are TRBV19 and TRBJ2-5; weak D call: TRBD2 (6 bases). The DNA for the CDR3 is TGTGCCAGTCGGGGTGAGGGGAGGGAGACCCAGTACTTC. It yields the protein CASRGEGRETQYF.